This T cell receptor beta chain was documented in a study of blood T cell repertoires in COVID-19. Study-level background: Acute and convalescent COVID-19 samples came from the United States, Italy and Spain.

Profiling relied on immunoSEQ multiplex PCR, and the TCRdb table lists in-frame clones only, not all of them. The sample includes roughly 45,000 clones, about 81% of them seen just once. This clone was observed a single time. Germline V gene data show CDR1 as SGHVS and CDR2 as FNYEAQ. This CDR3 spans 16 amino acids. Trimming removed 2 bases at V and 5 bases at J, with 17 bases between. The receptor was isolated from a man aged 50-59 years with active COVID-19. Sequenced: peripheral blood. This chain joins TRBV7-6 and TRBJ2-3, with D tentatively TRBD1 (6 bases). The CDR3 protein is CASSLNQGRSRDTQYF. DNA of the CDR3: TGTGCCAGCAGCTTAAATCAGGGGCGATCAAGAGATACGCAGTATTTT.